These T cell receptor beta chains were read from a single sample in a study of blood T cell repertoires in COVID-19. Produced via immunoSEQ multiplex PCR; TCRdb's table is partial and in-frame only. The data show 150,000 to 190,000 clones, with roughly 85% seen just once and 8.3% held by the top ten. The material sequenced was peripheral blood. All receptors come from a woman aged 55-70 years with COVID-19, enrolled during active disease. CDR3s leave out the opening cysteine and the closing phenylalanine or tryptophan. Fields, in order: V gene, clone size, J gene, CDR3 protein. The size of a clone is reported for some rows only, either as once, few or many, or as a class for expanded clones.

v_gene: TRBV5-5
abundance: NA
j_gene: TRBJ1-5
CDR3aa: ASSLVAYAGLGSGSQPQH

v_gene: TRBV6-5
abundance: NA
j_gene: TRBJ1-3
CDR3aa: ASIDSSSGNTIY

v_gene: TRBV12-3/TRBV12-4
abundance: NA
j_gene: TRBJ1-2
CDR3aa: ASSFEGVYGYT

v_gene: TRBV24-1
abundance: NA
j_gene: TRBJ1-2
CDR3aa: ATSDPTGGWYGYT

v_gene: TRBV3-1/TRBV3-2
abundance: once
j_gene: TRBJ1-3
CDR3aa: ASSQTGRGNTIY

v_gene: TRBV25-1
abundance: NA
j_gene: TRBJ2-3
CDR3aa: ASSEPGRTDTQY

v_gene: TRBV11-1
abundance: NA
j_gene: TRBJ1-4
CDR3aa: ASSFSPDRGEKLF

v_gene: TRBV6-2/TRBV6-3
abundance: NA
j_gene: TRBJ1-5
CDR3aa: ASSPRGRGNQPQH

v_gene: TRBV7-9
abundance: once
j_gene: TRBJ1-4
CDR3aa: ASGEGTPNEKLF

v_gene: TRBV19
abundance: few
j_gene: TRBJ1-3
CDR3aa: ASSGQGAGENTIY

v_gene: TRBV11-2
abundance: NA
j_gene: TRBJ2-1
CDR3aa: ASSLTSGVYNEQF

v_gene: TRBV19
abundance: NA
j_gene: TRBJ1-5
CDR3aa: ASSMGDRAGNQPQH

v_gene: TRBV7-2
abundance: NA
j_gene: TRBJ2-1
CDR3aa: ASSYRQGLHEQF

v_gene: TRBV7-3
abundance: NA
j_gene: TRBJ1-2
CDR3aa: ASSSNPGTYGYT

v_gene: TRBV7-2
abundance: NA
j_gene: TRBJ1-2
CDR3aa: ASSPPGGALRYYGYT

v_gene: TRBV7-3
abundance: NA
j_gene: TRBJ1-3
CDR3aa: ASSPSRDSGNTIY

v_gene: TRBV5-1
abundance: NA
j_gene: TRBJ1-1
CDR3aa: ASSRDRAGTEAF

v_gene: TRBV14
abundance: NA
j_gene: TRBJ1-4
CDR3aa: ASSLGQGYEKLF

v_gene: TRBV9
abundance: NA
j_gene: TRBJ1-3
CDR3aa: ASSGTGANSGNTIY

v_gene: TRBV5-1
abundance: NA
j_gene: TRBJ2-7
CDR3aa: ASSSGLAGVAEQY

v_gene: TRBV5-1
abundance: many
j_gene: TRBJ1-2
CDR3aa: ASRDSSTSDGYT

v_gene: TRBV2
abundance: NA
j_gene: TRBJ1-5
CDR3aa: ASSDQGARDQPQH

v_gene: TRBV19
abundance: NA
j_gene: TRBJ2-7
CDR3aa: ASSNHPGRRAYEQY

v_gene: TRBV19
abundance: NA
j_gene: TRBJ1-2
CDR3aa: ASSMWGPQGDGYT

v_gene: TRBV15
abundance: NA
j_gene: TRBJ1-3
CDR3aa: ATSSVLKPSGNTIY

v_gene: TRBV11-3
abundance: once
j_gene: TRBJ2-2
CDR3aa: ASSLVGTGELF

v_gene: TRBV19
abundance: few
j_gene: TRBJ2-2
CDR3aa: ASSGLFSNTGELF

v_gene: TRBV2
abundance: NA
j_gene: TRBJ1-1
CDR3aa: ARQGRRAEAF

v_gene: TRBV5-1
abundance: many
j_gene: TRBJ2-7
CDR3aa: ASSRTSGSNEQY

v_gene: TRBV9
abundance: NA
j_gene: TRBJ2-2
CDR3aa: ASSVVVTGELF

v_gene: TRBV18
abundance: NA
j_gene: TRBJ2-7
CDR3aa: ASSPPGLAAYEQY

v_gene: TRBV18
abundance: NA
j_gene: TRBJ2-1
CDR3aa: ASSLRQGEYNEQF

v_gene: TRBV5-1
abundance: NA
j_gene: TRBJ1-1
CDR3aa: ASSLSASRDTEAF

v_gene: TRBV18
abundance: NA
j_gene: TRBJ1-3
CDR3aa: ASSNRNTIY

v_gene: TRBV6-4
abundance: NA
j_gene: TRBJ1-1
CDR3aa: ASRIDSYGTEAF

v_gene: TRBV4-1
abundance: once
j_gene: TRBJ1-3
CDR3aa: ASSQEPPWTAKGGNTIY

v_gene: TRBV11-2
abundance: NA
j_gene: TRBJ2-1
CDR3aa: ASSLGLASNEQF

v_gene: TRBV19
abundance: NA
j_gene: TRBJ2-2
CDR3aa: ASSHALAGGDTGELF

v_gene: TRBV11-3
abundance: NA
j_gene: TRBJ2-3
CDR3aa: ASSSYGGDDTQY

v_gene: TRBV9
abundance: NA
j_gene: TRBJ1-1
CDR3aa: ASSAGPTGAETEAF

v_gene: TRBV7-3
abundance: NA
j_gene: TRBJ1-1
CDR3aa: ASSLSADTEAF

v_gene: TRBV5-1
abundance: NA
j_gene: TRBJ2-7
CDR3aa: ASSLELPFYEQY

v_gene: TRBV19
abundance: NA
j_gene: TRBJ1-1
CDR3aa: ASTNTAGTEAF

v_gene: TRBV6-5
abundance: NA
j_gene: TRBJ1-1
CDR3aa: ASRLQVTNTEAF

v_gene: TRBV2
abundance: NA
j_gene: TRBJ1-5
CDR3aa: ASSGTGVRTQPQH

v_gene: TRBV15
abundance: NA
j_gene: TRBJ1-2
CDR3aa: ATSREGWYGYT

v_gene: TRBV6-1
abundance: NA
j_gene: TRBJ1-5
CDR3aa: ASSESGVVHPQH

v_gene: TRBV19
abundance: NA
j_gene: TRBJ2-2
CDR3aa: ASSIGGGHFTGELF

v_gene: TRBV3-1/TRBV3-2
abundance: once
j_gene: TRBJ2-7
CDR3aa: ASSQRRGSPYEQY

v_gene: TRBV12-5
abundance: many
j_gene: TRBJ1-1
CDR3aa: ASGGDYSEAF

v_gene: TRBV28
abundance: NA
j_gene: TRBJ1-4
CDR3aa: ASSLLAELF

v_gene: TRBV5-6
abundance: NA
j_gene: TRBJ1-1
CDR3aa: ASSLLWNTEAF

v_gene: TRBV15
abundance: NA
j_gene: TRBJ1-5
CDR3aa: ATSMMAFSNQPQH